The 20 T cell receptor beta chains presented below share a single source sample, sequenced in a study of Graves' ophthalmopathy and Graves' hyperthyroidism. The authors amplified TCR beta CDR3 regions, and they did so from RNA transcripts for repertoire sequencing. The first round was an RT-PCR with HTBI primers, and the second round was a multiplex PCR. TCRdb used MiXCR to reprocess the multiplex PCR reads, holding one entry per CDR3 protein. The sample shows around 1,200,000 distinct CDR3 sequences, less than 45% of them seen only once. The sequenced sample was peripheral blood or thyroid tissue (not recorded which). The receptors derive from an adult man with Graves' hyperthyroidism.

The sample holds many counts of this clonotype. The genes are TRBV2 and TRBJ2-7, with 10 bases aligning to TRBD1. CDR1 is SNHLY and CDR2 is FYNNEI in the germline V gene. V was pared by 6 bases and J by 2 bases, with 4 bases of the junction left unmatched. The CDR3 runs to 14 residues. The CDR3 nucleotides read TGTGCCAGCAGGGCAGGGACAGGGGCCTACGAGCAGTACTTC. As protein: CASRAGTGAYEQYF.

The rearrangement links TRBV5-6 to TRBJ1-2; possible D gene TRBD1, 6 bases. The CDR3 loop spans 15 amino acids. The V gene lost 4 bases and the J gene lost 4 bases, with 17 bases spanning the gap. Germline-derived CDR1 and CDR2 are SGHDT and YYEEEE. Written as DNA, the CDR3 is TGTGCCAGCAGCCACAGGGATTCCCTCTTCTATGGCTACACCTTC. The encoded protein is CASSHRDSLFYGYTF.

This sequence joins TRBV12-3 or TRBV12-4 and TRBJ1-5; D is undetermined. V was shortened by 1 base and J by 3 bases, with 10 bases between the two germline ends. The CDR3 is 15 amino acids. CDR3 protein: CASSLEGSDNQPQHF. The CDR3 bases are TGTGCCAGCAGTTTAGAGGGAAGTGACAATCAGCCCCAGCATTTT.

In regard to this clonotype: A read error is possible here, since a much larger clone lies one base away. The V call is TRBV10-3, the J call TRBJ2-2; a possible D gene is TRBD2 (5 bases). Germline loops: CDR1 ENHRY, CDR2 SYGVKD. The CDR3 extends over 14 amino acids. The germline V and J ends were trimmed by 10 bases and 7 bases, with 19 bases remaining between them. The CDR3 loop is CASTEPLTIGELFF. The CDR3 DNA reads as TGTGCCAGCACCGAGCCCCTGACTATCGGGGAGCTGTTTTTT.

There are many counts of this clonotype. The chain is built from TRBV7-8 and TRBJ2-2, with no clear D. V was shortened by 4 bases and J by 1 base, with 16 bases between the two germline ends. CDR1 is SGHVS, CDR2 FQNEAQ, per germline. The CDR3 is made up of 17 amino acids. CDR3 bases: TGTGCCAGCAGCTCCTTAGGGCGGACCAGGAACACCGGGGAGCTGTTTTTT. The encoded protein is CASSSLGRTRNTGELFF.

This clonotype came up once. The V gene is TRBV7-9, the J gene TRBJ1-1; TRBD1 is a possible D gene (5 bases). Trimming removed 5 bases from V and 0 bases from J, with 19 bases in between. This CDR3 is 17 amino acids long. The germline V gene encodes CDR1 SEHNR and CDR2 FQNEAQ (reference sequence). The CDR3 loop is CASSTTGTHSMNTEAFF. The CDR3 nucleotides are TGTGCCAGCAGCACCACCGGGACTCACTCCATGAACACTGAAGCTTTCTTT.

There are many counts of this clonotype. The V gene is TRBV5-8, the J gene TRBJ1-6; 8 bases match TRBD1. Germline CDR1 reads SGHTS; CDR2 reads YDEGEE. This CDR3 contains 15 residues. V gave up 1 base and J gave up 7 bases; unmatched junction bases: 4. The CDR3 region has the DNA TGTGCCAGCAGCTTGAGGGACAGGCCGAATTCACCCCTCCACTTT. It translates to CASSLRDRPNSPLHF.

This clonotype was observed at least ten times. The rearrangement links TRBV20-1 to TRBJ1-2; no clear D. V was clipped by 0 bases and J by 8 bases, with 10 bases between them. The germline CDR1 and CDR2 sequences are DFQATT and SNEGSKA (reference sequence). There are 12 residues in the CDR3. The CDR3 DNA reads TGCAGTGCTAGAGATTTCCAAGACGGCTACACCTTC. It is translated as CSARDFQDGYTF.

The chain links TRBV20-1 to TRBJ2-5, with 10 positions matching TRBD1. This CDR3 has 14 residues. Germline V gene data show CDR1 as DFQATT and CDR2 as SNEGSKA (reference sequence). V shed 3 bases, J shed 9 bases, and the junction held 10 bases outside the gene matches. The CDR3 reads CSARAGQGPAAQYF. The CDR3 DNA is TGCAGTGCTAGGGCGGGACAGGGGCCTGCGGCCCAGTACTTC.

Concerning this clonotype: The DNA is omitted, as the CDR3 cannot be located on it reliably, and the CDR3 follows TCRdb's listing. The CDR3 loop reads CSAFGEGGTNTEAFF. The chain joins TRBV20-1 to TRBJ1-1. Looked up from germline, CDR1 is DFQATT and CDR2 is SNEGSKA (reference sequence). The CDR3 spans 15 amino acids, including both terminal residues.

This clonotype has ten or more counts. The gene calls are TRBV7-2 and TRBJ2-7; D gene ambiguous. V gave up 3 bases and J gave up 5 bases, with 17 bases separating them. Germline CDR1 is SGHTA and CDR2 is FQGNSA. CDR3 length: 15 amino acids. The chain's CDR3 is CASSFAGRDGNEQYF. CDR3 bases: TGTGCCAGCAGCTTCGCCGGTAGGGATGGTAACGAGCAGTACTTC. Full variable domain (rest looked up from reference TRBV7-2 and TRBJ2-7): GAGVSQSPSNKVTEKGKDVELRCDPISGHTALYWYRQSLGQGLEFLIYFQGNSAPDKSGLPSDRFSAERTGGSVSTLTIQRTQQEDSAVYLCASSFAGRDGNEQYFGPGTRLTVT.

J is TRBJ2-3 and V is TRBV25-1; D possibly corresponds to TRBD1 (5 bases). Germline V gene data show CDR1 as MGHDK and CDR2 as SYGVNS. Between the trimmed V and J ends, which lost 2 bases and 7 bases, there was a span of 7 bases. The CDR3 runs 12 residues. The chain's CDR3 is CASSERGNTQYF. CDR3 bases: TGTGCCAGCAGTGAAAGGGGAAATACGCAGTATTTT.

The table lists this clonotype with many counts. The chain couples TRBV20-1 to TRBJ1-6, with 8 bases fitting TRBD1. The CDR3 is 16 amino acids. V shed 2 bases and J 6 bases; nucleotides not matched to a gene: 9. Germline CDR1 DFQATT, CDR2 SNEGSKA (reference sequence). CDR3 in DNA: TGCAGTGCTAGACCCCCCGGACAGGGTCGTAATTCACCCCTCCACTTT. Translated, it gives CSARPPGQGRNSPLHF.

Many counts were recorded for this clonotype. The DNA of the CDR3 is TGTGCCACCAGCAGACGACAGCTCTATGGCTACACCTTC. Protein product: CATSRRQLYGYTF. The chain carries TRBV15 and TRBJ1-2; D is perhaps TRBD1 (5 bases). V dropped 2 bases and J dropped 4 bases, with 8 bases sitting between them. The CDR3 length is 13 residues. Germline CDR1 and CDR2: LNHNV and YYDKDF (reference sequence). Full variable domain (outside the CDR3, taken from reference TRBV15 and TRBJ1-2): DAMVIQNPRYQVTQFGKPVTLSCSQTLNHNVMYWYQQKSSQAPKLLFHYYDKDFNNEADTPDNFQSRRPNTSFCFLDIRSPGLGDTAMYLCATSRRQLYGYTFGSGTRLTVV.

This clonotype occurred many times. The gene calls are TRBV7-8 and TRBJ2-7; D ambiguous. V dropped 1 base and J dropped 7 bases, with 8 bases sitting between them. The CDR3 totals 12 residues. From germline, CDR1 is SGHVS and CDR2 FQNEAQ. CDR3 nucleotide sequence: TGTGCCAGCAGCTTAGTTGCCTGGGAGCAGTACTTC. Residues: CASSLVAWEQYF.

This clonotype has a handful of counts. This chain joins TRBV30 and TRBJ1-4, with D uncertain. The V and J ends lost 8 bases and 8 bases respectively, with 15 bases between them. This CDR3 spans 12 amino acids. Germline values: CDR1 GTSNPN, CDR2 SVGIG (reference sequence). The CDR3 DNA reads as TGTGCCGTGGACCGGAGTCTAGAAAAACTGTTTTTT. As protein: CAVDRSLEKLFF.

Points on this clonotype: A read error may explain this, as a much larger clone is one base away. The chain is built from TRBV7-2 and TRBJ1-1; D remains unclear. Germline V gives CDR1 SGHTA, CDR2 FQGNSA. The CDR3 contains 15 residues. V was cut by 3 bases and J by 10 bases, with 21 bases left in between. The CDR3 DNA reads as TGTGCCAGCAGCTTCGGGCTAGAACCAATTGTCATAGCTTTCTTT. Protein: CASSFGLEPIVIAFF.

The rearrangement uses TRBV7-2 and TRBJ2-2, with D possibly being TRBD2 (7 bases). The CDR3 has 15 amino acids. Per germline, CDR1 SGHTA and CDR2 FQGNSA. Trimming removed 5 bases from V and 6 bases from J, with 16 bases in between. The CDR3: CASSQEGGGPGELFF. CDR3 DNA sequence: TGTGCCAGCAGCCAAGAAGGGGGGGGACCCGGGGAGCTGTTTTTT.

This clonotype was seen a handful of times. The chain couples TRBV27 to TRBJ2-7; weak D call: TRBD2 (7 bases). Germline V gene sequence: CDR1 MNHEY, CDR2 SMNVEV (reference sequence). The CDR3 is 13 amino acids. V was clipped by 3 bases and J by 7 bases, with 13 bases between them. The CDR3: CASSFGGLREQYF. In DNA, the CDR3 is TGTGCCAGCAGTTTCGGGGGGCTGAGGGAGCAGTACTTC.

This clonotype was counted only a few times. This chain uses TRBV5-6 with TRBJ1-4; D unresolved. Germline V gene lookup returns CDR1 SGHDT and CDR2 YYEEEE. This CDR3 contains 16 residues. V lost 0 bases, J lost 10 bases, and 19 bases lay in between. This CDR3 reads CASSLAPSRHAGKLFF. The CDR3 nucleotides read TGTGCCAGCAGCTTGGCCCCCAGTAGGCATGCTGGAAAACTGTTTTTT.